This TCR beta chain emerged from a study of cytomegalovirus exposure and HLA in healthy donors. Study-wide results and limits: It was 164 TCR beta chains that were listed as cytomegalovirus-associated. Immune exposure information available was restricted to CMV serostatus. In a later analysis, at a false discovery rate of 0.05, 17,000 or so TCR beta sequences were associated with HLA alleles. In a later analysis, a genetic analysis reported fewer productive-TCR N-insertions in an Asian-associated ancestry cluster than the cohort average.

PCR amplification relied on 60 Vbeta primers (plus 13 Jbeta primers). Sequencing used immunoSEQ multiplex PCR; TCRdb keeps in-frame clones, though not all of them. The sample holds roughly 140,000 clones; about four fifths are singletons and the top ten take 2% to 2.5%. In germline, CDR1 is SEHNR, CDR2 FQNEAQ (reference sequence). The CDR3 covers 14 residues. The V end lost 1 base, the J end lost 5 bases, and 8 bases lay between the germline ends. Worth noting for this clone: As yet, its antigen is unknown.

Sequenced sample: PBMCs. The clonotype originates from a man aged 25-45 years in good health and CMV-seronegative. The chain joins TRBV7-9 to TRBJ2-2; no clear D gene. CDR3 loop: CASSLGAMTGELFF. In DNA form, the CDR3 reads TGTGCCAGCAGCTTAGGGGCGATGACCGGGGAGCTGTTTTTT.